A selection of T cell receptor beta chains follows, all from one sample in a study of CD8 T cells in Susac syndrome. TCRdb fed the immunoSEQ multiplex PCR reads into MiXCR, producing one record per CDR3 protein. The sample has about 200,000 distinct CDR3 sequences, approximately 95% seen once. Sequencing was performed on CD4+ T cells from PBMCs. The receptors here all came from a human donor in good health. The CDR3 runs from the conserved cysteine through the conserved F or W. A D gene is named only where the DNA matches it firmly. Clone size is shown for a subset of rows, as once, few, many or a class of expanded clone.

D | J | V | size | CDR3 | DNA
TRBD2 | TRBJ2-1 | TRBV3-1 | once | CASSLTLGLAGPEQFF | TGTGCCAGCAGCCTGACTCTAGGACTAGCGGGACCCGAGCAGTTCTTC
NA | TRBJ1-5 | TRBV3-1 | NA | CASSQDTTGYQPQHF | TGTGCCAGCAGCCAAGATACGACAGGTTACCAGCCCCAGCATTTT
NA | TRBJ2-5 | TRBV20-1 | NA | CSARDSGVETQYF | TGCAGTGCTAGAGATTCGGGGGTGGAGACCCAGTACTTC
NA | TRBJ2-3 | TRBV30 | NA | CAWSGDLSGTDTQYF | TGTGCCTGGAGTGGGGACCTTTCTGGGACAGATACGCAGTATTTT
NA | TRBJ1-1 | TRBV7-2 | NA | CASSLVAGTEAFF | TGTGCCAGCAGCTTAGTGGCAGGGACCGAAGCTTTCTTT
NA | TRBJ2-7 | TRBV11-2 | NA | CASSLSSGSSYEQYF | TGTGCCAGCAGCTTAAGTTCCGGTAGCTCCTACGAGCAGTACTTC
TRBD1 | TRBJ2-1 | TRBV24-1 | NA | CATSDSGQIYNEQFF | TGTGCCACCAGTGATTCGGGACAGATCTACAATGAGCAGTTCTTC
NA | TRBJ2-1 | TRBV19 | NA | CASSEGMTKQFF | TGTGCCAGTAGTGAGGGAATGACTAAGCAGTTCTTC
NA | TRBJ1-2 | TRBV29-1 | NA | CSCGWRNYGYTF | TGCAGCTGCGGATGGAGGAACTATGGCTACACCTTC
TRBD2 | TRBJ2-3 | TRBV7-2 | NA | CGVVSGGADTQYF | TGTGGAGTGGTTAGCGGGGGGGCCGATACGCAGTATTTT
TRBD2 | TRBJ2-1 | TRBV5-1 | NA | CASGAVLAGVNEQFF | TGCGCCAGCGGCGCGGTCCTGGCGGGAGTCAATGAGCAGTTCTTC